This T cell receptor beta chain was captured in a study of cytomegalovirus exposure and HLA in healthy donors. The CDR3 length is 15 residues. The germline V gene has CDR1 SGHTA and CDR2 FQGNSA. The V and J ends lost 5 bases and 2 bases respectively, with 16 bases between them. It was with 60 Vbeta and 13 Jbeta primers that the PCR ran. Sequencing was performed with immunoSEQ multiplex PCR; in TCRdb, only in-frame clones are kept and a portion is missing. The repertoire includes roughly 97,000 clones, less than 10% of them detected once, and 4.5% to 6% sits in the top ten. This clone has a handful of counts.

This clonotype originated in a man over 45 in good health and CMV-seropositive. The chain employs TRBV7-2 and TRBJ2-7; possibly TRBD2 for D (7 bases). The sequenced material came from PBMCs. This chain's CDR3 is CASSPRGGPTYEQYF. The CDR3 nucleotides read TGTGCCAGCAGCCCGAGGGGGGGCCCAACCTACGAGCAGTACTTC.